The entry below describes one TCR beta chain. This sample is part of a study of control samples from healthy donors and cancer patients. Profiled with immunoSEQ multiplex PCR; TCRdb holds only in-frame clones, not every one. Of about 69,000 clones listed, around 84% are singletons. V lost 0 bases and J lost 0, with 3 bases in between. Germline V lookup: CDR1 SGHDN, CDR2 FVKESK. This CDR3 spans 14 amino acids. The chain uses TRBV14 and TRBJ2-1, with D unresolved. The receptor was derived from a woman between 45 and 60 years old with lung cancer. Specimen: PBMCs. CDR3 sequence reads: CASSQESSYNEQFF. The CDR3 DNA reads as TGTGCCAGCAGCCAAGAGAGCTCCTACAATGAGCAGTTCTTC.